The present T cell receptor (beta chain) was sequenced within a study of cytomegalovirus exposure and HLA in healthy donors. In the study overall: The study's early data release held roughly 90 million unique TCRs from HLA-typed donors.

13 Jbeta primers and 60 Vbeta primers were used for the PCR. Per the study methods: It was a later analysis that counted about 80 million unique TCR beta chains, of which roughly 11 million were shared. The table came from immunoSEQ multiplex PCR; TCRdb's copy has only in-frame clones and leaves some out. V and J calls and clone size are as listed in that table; D and trimming were resolved from the DNA. The sample includes 160,000 or so clones, roughly 80% seen only once; the top ten take around 6.6%. Remarks on this clone: Its cognate antigen is unknown.

This cohort consisted of healthy bone marrow donors. Points from the study as a whole: In a later analysis, common viral pathogens appeared linked to several of the most significant clusters.

This TCR was sampled from a woman aged 50 to 65 in good health and CMV-seropositive. What was sequenced was PBMCs.

This CDR3 is CASTLDSSTDTQYF. Written as DNA, the CDR3 is TGTGCCAGCACCCTAGATTCTAGCACAGATACGCAGTATTTT. This sequence joins TRBV7-9 and TRBJ2-3; D remains unclear. Trimming took 7 bases from V and 0 from J, leaving 11 bases between them. CDR1 SEHNR and CDR2 FQNEAQ come from the germline V gene (reference sequence). This CDR3 is 14 amino acids long. The full variable domain, completed using reference TRBV7-9 and TRBJ2-3, is DTGVSQNPRHKITKRGQNVTFRCDPISEHNRLYWYRQTLGQGPEFLTYFQNEAQLEKSRLLSDRFSAERPKGSFSTLEIQRTEQGDSAMYLCASTLDSSTDTQYFGPGTRLTVL.